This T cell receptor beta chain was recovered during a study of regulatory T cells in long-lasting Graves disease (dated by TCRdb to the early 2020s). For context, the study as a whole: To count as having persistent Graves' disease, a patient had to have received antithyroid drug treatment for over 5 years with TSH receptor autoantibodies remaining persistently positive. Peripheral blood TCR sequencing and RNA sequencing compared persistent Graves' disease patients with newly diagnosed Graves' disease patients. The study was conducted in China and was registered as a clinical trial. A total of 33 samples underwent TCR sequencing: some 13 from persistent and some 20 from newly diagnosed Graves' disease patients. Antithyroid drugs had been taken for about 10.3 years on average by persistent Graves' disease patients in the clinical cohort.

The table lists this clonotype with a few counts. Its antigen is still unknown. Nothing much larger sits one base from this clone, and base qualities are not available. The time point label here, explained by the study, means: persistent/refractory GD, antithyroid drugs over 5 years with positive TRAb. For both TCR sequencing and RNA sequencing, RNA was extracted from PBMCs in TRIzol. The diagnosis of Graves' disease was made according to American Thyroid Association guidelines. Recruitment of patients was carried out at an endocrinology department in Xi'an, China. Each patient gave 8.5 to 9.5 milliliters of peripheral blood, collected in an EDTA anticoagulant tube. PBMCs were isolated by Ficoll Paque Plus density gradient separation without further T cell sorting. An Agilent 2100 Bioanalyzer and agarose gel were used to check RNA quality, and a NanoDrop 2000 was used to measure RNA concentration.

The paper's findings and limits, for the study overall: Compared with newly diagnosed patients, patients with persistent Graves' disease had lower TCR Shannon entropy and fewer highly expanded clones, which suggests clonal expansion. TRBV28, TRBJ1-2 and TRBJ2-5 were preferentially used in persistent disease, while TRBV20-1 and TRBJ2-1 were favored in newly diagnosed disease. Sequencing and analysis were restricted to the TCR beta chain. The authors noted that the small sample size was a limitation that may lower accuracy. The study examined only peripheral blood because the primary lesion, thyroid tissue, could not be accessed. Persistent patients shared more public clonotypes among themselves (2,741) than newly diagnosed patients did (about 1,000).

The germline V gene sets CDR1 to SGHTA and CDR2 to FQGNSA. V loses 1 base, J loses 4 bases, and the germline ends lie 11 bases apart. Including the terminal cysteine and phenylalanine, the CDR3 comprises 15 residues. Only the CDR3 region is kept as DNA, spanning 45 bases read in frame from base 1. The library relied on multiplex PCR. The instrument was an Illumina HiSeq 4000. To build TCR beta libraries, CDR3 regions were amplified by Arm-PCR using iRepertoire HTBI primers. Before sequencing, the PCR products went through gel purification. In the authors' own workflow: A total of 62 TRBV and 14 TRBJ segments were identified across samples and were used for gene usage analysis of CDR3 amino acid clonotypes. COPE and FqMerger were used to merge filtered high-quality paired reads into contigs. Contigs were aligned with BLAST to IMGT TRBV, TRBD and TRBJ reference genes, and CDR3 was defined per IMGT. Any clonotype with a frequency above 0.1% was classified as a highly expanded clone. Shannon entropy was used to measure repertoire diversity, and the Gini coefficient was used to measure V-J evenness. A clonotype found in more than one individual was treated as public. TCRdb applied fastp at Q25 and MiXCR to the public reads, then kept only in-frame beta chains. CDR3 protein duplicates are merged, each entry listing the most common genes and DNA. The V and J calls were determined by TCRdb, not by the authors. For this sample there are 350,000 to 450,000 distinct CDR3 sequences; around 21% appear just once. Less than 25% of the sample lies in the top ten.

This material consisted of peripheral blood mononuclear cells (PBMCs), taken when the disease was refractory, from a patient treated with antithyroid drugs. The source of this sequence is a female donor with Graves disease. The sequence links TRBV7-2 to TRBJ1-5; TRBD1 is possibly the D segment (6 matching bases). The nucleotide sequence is TGTGCCAGCAGCTTAGACAGGGCGCTTAATCAGCCCCAGCATTTT. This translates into CASSLDRALNQPQHF.